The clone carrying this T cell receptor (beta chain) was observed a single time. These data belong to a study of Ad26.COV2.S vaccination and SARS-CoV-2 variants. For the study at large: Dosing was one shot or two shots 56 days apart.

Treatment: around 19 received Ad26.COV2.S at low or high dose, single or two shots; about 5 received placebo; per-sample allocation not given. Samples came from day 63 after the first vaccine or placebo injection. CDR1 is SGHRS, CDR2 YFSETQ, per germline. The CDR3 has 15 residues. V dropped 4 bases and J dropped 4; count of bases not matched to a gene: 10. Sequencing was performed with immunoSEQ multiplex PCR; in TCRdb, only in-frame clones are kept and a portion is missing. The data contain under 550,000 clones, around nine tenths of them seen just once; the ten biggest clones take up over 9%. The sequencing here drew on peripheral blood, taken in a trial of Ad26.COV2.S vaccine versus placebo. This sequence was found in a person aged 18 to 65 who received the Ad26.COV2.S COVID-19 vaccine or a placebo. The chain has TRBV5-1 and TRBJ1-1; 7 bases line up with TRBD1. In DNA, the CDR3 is TGCGCCAGCAGCCCACTAGGGGGCGGAGGCACTGAAGCTTTCTTT. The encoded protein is CASSPLGGGGTEAFF. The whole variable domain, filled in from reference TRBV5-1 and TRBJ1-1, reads KAGVTQTPRYLIKTRGQQVTLSCSPISGHRSVSWYQQTPGQGLQFLFEYFSETQRNKGNFPGRFSGRQFSNSRSEMNVSTLELGDSALYLCASSPLGGGGTEAFFGQGTRLTVV.